This TCR beta chain was retrieved from a study of identical twins. This clonotype has at least ten counts. From the 5' RACE reads, TCRdb called clonotypes with MiXCR, one entry per CDR3 protein. The data hold fewer than 650,000 distinct CDR3 sequences, with just over 7% observed a single time. The same sample was also studied in work on yellow fever vaccine responses in identical twins.

Sequences were obtained from PBMCs. The TCR comes from a young woman in good health.

The CDR3 is CASSDQSGGANVLTF. The CDR3 region has the DNA TGTGCCAGCAGTGACCAATCAGGAGGGGCCAACGTCCTGACTTTC. The rearrangement links TRBV2 to TRBJ2-6; D is ambiguous. V was shortened by 3 bases and J by 4 bases, with 10 bases between the two germline ends. Germline V CDR1 and CDR2: SNHLY, FYNNEI. The CDR3 covers 15 residues.